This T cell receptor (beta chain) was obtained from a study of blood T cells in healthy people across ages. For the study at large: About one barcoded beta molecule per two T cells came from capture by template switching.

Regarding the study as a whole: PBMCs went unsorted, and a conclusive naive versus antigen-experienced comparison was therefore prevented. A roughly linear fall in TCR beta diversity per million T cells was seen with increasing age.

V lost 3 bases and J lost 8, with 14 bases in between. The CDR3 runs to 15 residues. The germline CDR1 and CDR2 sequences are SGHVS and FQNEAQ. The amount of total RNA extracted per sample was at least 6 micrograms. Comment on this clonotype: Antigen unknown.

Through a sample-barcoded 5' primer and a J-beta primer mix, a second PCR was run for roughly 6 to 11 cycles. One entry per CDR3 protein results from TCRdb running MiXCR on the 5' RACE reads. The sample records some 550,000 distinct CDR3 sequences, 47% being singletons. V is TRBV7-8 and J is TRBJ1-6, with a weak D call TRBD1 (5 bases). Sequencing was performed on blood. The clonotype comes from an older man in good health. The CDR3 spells CASSFRAGWDSPLHF. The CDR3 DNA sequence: TGTGCCAGCAGCTTCAGGGCAGGGTGGGATTCACCCCTCCACTTT.